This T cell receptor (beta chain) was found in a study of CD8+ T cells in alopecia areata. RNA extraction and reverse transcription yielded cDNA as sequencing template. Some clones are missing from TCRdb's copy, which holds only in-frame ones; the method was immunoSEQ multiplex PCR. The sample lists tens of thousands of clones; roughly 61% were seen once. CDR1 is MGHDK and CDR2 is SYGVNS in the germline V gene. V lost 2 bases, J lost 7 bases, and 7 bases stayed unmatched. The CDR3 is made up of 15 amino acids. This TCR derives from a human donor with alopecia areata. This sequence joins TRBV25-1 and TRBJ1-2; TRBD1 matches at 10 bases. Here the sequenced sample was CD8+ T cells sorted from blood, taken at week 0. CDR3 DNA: TGTGCCAGCAGTGAAATCGGACAGGGGGTTACTGGCTACACCTTC. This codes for CASSEIGQGVTGYTF.